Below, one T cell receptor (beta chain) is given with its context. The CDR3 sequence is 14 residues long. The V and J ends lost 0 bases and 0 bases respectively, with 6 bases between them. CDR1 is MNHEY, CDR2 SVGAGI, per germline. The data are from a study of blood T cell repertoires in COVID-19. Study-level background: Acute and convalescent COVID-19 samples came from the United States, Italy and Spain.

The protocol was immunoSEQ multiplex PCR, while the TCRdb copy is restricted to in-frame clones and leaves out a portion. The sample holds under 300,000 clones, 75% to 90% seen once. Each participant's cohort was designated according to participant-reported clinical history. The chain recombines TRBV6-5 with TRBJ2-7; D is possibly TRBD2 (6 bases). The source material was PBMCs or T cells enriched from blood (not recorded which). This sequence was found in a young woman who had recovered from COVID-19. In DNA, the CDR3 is TGTGCCAGCAGTTACTCCGGGAGCTCCTACGAGCAGTACTTC. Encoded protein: CASSYSGSSYEQYF.